The rows below give T cell receptor beta chains drawn from one sample of a study of vaccination and CD4 T cells after COVID-19. TCRdb used MiXCR to reprocess the PCR reads, holding one entry per CDR3 protein. The sample carries just under 20,000 distinct CDR3 sequences, 67% recorded once. No antigen has been assigned to these receptors. Sample: CD4+ T cells from blood, cultured in vitro. Receptors were obtained from a human donor who had recovered from COVID-19. The CDR3 runs from the conserved cysteine through the conserved F or W. The D gene is left open where the match is weak. Only some rows state a clone size, as once, few, many or a class for expanded clones.

D: TRBD2; J: TRBJ2-3; V: TRBV20-1; size: NA; CDR3: CSAKRLAGSTDTQYF; DNA: TGCAGTGCTAAAAGACTAGCGGGAAGTACAGATACGCAGTATTTT
D: TRBD2; J: TRBJ2-4; V: TRBV6-2/TRBV6-3; size: NA; CDR3: CASRPLAALAKNIQYF; DNA: TGTGCCAGCAGACCACTAGCGGCCCTAGCCAAAAACATTCAGTACTTC
D: NA; J: TRBJ1-2; V: TRBV6-1; size: NA; CDR3: CASSPDRLLGYTF; DNA: TGTGCCAGCAGCCCTGACAGACTACTCGGCTACACCTTC
D: NA; J: TRBJ2-3; V: TRBV6-1; size: NA; CDR3: CASRTAGTDTQYF; DNA: TGTGCCAGCAGAACCGCGGGGACAGATACGCAGTATTTT
D: NA; J: TRBJ1-5; V: TRBV7-9; size: NA; CDR3: CASSPDSDQPQHF; DNA: TGCGCCAGCAGCCCGGACAGTGATCAGCCCCAGCATTTT
D: TRBD2; J: TRBJ2-1; V: TRBV6-1; size: NA; CDR3: CASSPGSGRTSGRGVNEQFF; DNA: TGTGCCAGCAGTCCGGGGTCCGGCCGGACTAGCGGGAGAGGCGTAAATGAGCAGTTCTTC
D: TRBD2; J: TRBJ2-7; V: TRBV7-9; size: NA; CDR3: CASSLTSGGSYEQYF; DNA: TGTGCCAGCAGTTTGACTAGCGGAGGTTCCTACGAGCAGTACTTC
D: TRBD1; J: TRBJ1-5; V: TRBV15; size: NA; CDR3: CATSRDREQPQHF; DNA: TGTGCCACCAGCCGAGACAGGGAGCAGCCCCAGCATTTT
D: NA; J: TRBJ2-7; V: TRBV12-3/TRBV12-4; size: NA; CDR3: CASSKDGSYEQYF; DNA: TGTGCCAGCAGCAAGGACGGTTCCTACGAGCAGTACTTC
D: NA; J: TRBJ1-1; V: TRBV7-9; size: few; CDR3: CASSSWGRLTEAFF; DNA: TGTGCCAGCAGCTCGTGGGGACGTCTGACTGAAGCTTTCTTT
D: TRBD1; J: TRBJ1-1; V: TRBV28; size: NA; CDR3: CASSLGTGTTDTEAFF; DNA: TGTGCCAGCAGTTTGGGGACAGGGACGACGGACACTGAAGCTTTCTTT
D: TRBD1; J: TRBJ1-5; V: TRBV19; size: NA; CDR3: CASSPTGVGNQPQHF; DNA: TGTGCCAGTAGTCCTACAGGGGTGGGCAATCAGCCCCAGCATTTT
D: TRBD2; J: TRBJ2-2; V: TRBV30; size: NA; CDR3: CAWSPRLAVNTGELFF; DNA: TGTGCCTGGAGTCCAAGACTAGCGGTCAACACCGGGGAGCTGTTTTTT
D: TRBD1; J: TRBJ2-2; V: TRBV19; size: NA; CDR3: CASSNRQGGGTGELFF; DNA: TGTGCCAGTAGTAATCGACAGGGGGGAGGCACCGGGGAGCTGTTTTTT
D: NA; J: TRBJ2-2; V: TRBV6-2/TRBV6-3; size: NA; CDR3: CASSSGGPTQENTGELFF; DNA: TGTGCCAGCAGTTCTGGGGGACCCACCCAAGAGAACACCGGGGAGCTGTTTTTT
D: TRBD2; J: TRBJ2-1; V: TRBV20-1; size: NA; CDR3: CSARAPWLADNEQFF; DNA: TGCAGTGCTAGGGCCCCGTGGCTAGCGGACAATGAGCAGTTCTTC
D: NA; J: TRBJ1-1; V: TRBV20-1; size: NA; CDR3: CSARDLPSTEAFF; DNA: TGCAGTGCTAGAGATCTTCCTTCCACTGAAGCTTTCTTT
D: TRBD1; J: TRBJ1-2; V: TRBV7-2; size: few; CDR3: CASSLEGSGGGYGYTF; DNA: TGTGCCAGCAGCTTAGAGGGGTCAGGGGGCGGCTATGGCTACACCTTC
D: NA; J: TRBJ1-2; V: TRBV2; size: large; CDR3: CASLRGRVYGYTF; DNA: TGTGCCTCCTTGAGGGGAAGGGTCTATGGCTACACCTTC
D: NA; J: TRBJ1-1; V: TRBV2; size: NA; CDR3: CASTAGAYTEAFF; DNA: TGTGCCAGCACCGCGGGAGCTTACACTGAAGCTTTCTTT
D: NA; J: TRBJ2-7; V: TRBV24-1; size: once; CDR3: CATSDRGHEQYF; DNA: TGTGCCACCAGTGATAGGGGCCACGAGCAGTACTTC
D: NA; J: TRBJ1-1; V: TRBV28; size: NA; CDR3: CASSYRGLAEAFF; DNA: TGTGCCAGCAGTTATCGGGGGCTTGCTGAAGCTTTCTTT
D: NA; J: TRBJ1-2; V: TRBV28; size: NA; CDR3: CASSPGQRDYGYTF; DNA: TGTGCCAGCAGTCCTGGACAGCGCGATTATGGCTACACCTTC
D: TRBD1; J: TRBJ1-5; V: TRBV5-6; size: NA; CDR3: CASSLTGFGQPQHF; DNA: TGTGCCAGCAGCCTGACAGGGTTCGGTCAGCCCCAGCATTTT
D: NA; J: TRBJ2-2; V: TRBV7-3; size: NA; CDR3: CASSPQIPTGELFF; DNA: TGTGCCAGCAGCCCCCAAATCCCCACCGGGGAGCTGTTTTTT
D: TRBD1; J: TRBJ1-1; V: TRBV19; size: NA; CDR3: CASSSIGQGRTEAFF; DNA: TGTGCCAGTAGTTCTATAGGACAGGGTCGCACTGAAGCTTTCTTT
D: TRBD1; J: TRBJ1-5; V: TRBV19; size: few; CDR3: CASSIGQGYNQPQHF; DNA: TGTGCCAGTAGTATAGGACAGGGCTACAATCAGCCCCAGCATTTT
D: NA; J: TRBJ2-7; V: TRBV7-2; size: NA; CDR3: CASSLGAGHPYEQYF; DNA: TGTGCCAGCAGCTTAGGGGCAGGGCACCCCTACGAGCAGTACTTC
D: TRBD1; J: TRBJ1-6; V: TRBV7-8; size: few; CDR3: CASNRQGRHNSPLHF; DNA: TGTGCCAGCAACAGACAGGGTCGGCATAATTCACCCCTCCACTTT
D: NA; J: TRBJ1-1; V: TRBV28; size: once; CDR3: CASSEGLFNTEAFF; DNA: TGTGCCAGCAGTGAGGGCCTGTTTAACACTGAAGCTTTCTTT
D: TRBD1; J: TRBJ1-2; V: TRBV10-3; size: few; CDR3: CATTQGTKGYGYTF; DNA: TGTGCCACCACACAGGGGACGAAAGGCTATGGCTACACCTTC
D: NA; J: TRBJ1-6; V: TRBV6-2/TRBV6-3; size: NA; CDR3: CASIEGFSRLPHSPLHF; DNA: TGTGCCAGCATCGAGGGGTTCAGTCGCCTGCCACATTCACCCCTCCACTTT
D: NA; J: TRBJ1-2; V: TRBV20-1; size: NA; CDR3: CSALSSLGYTF; DNA: TGCAGTGCTTTGTCGTCTCTGGGCTACACCTTC
D: NA; J: TRBJ2-7; V: TRBV28; size: NA; CDR3: CASSFAGPYEQYF; DNA: TGTGCCAGCAGTTTTGCGGGACCATACGAGCAGTACTTC
D: NA; J: TRBJ1-1; V: TRBV6-4; size: few; CDR3: CASRRTFLEDTEAFF; DNA: TGTGCCAGCAGGAGGACCTTCTTAGAGGACACTGAAGCTTTCTTT
D: NA; J: TRBJ2-3; V: TRBV10-1; size: few; CDR3: CASSEGLLGTTDTQYF; DNA: TGCGCCAGCAGTGAGGGATTGTTGGGGACCACAGATACGCAGTATTTT